What follows are 25 T cell receptor beta chains derived from one specimen sequenced in a study of T cell repertoires in cytomegalovirus infection. TCRdb ran MiXCR on the reads and lists one entry per CDR3 protein. The sample yields approximately 320,000 distinct CDR3 sequences, roughly 9.5% seen once. Sequenced: PBMCs. The source is a human donor in good health (CMV status not recorded). Some clones in this sample may be carry-over from other donors' samples.

This clonotype has more than one count but fewer than ten. The CDR3 DNA follows: TGTGCCAGCAGTCGGGGGGACAACACTGAAGCTTTCTTT. Amino acids: CASSRGDNTEAFF. The V call is TRBV12-3 or TRBV12-4, the J call TRBJ1-1, with TRBD1 as a possible D gene (5 bases). V lost 5 bases, J lost 2 bases, and 9 bases lay in between. The CDR3 extends over 13 amino acids.

In this sample, this clonotype turned up a few times. This rearrangement joins TRBV4-2 to TRBJ2-1, with 7 positions matching TRBD2. CDR3 length: 21 residues. Losses at the gene ends were 0 bases for V and 7 bases for J; bases not matched to a gene: 24. The germline CDR1 and CDR2 sequences are LGHNA and YNFKEQ. The CDR3 is CASSQDWGGLRTMIGRNEQFF. The CDR3 DNA reads TGTGCCAGCAGCCAAGATTGGGGGGGACTTCGGACGATGATTGGACGGAATGAGCAGTTCTTC.

This clonotype was observed many times. This sequence joins TRBV7-8 and TRBJ2-1; TRBD2 matches at 8 bases. V lost 5 bases to trimming and J lost 0 bases; unmatched junction nucleotides: 9. The CDR3 sequence is 17 residues long. Per the germline V gene, CDR1 is SGHVS and CDR2 is FQNEAQ. The CDR3 region is CASSKWVSGSSYNEQFF. CDR3 coding DNA: TGTGCCAGCAGCAAGTGGGTAAGCGGGAGCTCCTACAATGAGCAGTTCTTC.

This clonotype was recorded at least ten times. The gene calls are TRBV7-2 and TRBJ1-2; the D gene is possibly TRBD1 (6 bases). The V and J ends lost 2 bases and 4 bases respectively, with 8 bases between them. The CDR3 length is 13 residues. Germline V CDR1 and CDR2: SGHTA, FQGNSA. The CDR3 is CASSLQGIYGYTF. CDR3 nucleotides: TGTGCCAGCAGCTTACAGGGGATCTATGGCTACACCTTC.

As DNA, the CDR3 is TGTGCCAGCAGTTTTAGGGAAGGCGAGCAGTTCTTC. Amino acids: CASSFREGEQFF. The chain carries TRBV12-3 or TRBV12-4 and TRBJ2-1; no clear D gene. The CDR3 totals 12 residues. Trimming left V 3 bases short and J 10 bases short, with 10 bases between.

This clonotype was seen a handful of times. The chain is built from TRBV7-6 and TRBJ2-5, with TRBD2 matching 10 bases. This CDR3 contains 15 residues. CDR1 SGHVS and CDR2 FNYEAQ come from the germline V gene. With V trimmed by 3 bases and J by 4 bases, 5 bases remained unmatched. The CDR3 loop is CASSFPSGSIETQYF. For the CDR3, the DNA is TGTGCCAGCAGCTTTCCTAGCGGGAGTATAGAGACCCAGTACTTC.

This clonotype was picked up a small number of times. The CDR3 nucleotides are TGCAGTGCTATAGACAGGGGCACCCCCTACGAGCAGTACTTC. It translates to CSAIDRGTPYEQYF. V and J are TRBV20-1 and TRBJ2-7; 8 nucleotides line up with TRBD1. The germline gives CDR1 DFQATT, CDR2 SNEGSKA (reference sequence). This CDR3 region has 14 residues. V dropped 4 bases and J dropped 2; count of bases not matched to a gene: 7.

Worth noting for this clonotype: A read error may be the cause here, since a much bigger clone is one base away. The rearrangement joins TRBV7-8 to TRBJ2-7, with 7 bases that match TRBD1. The CDR3 runs to 15 residues. Germline CDR1 reads SGHVS; CDR2 reads FQNEAQ. With 4 bases clipped from V and 1 base from J, the junction kept 7 bases outside the gene matches. This CDR3 is CASSSQGVTSYEQYF. The CDR3 nucleotides are TGTGCCAGCAGCTCCCAGGGGGTCACTTCCTACGAGCAGTACTTC.

In its sample, this clonotype was seen many times. The V and J genes are TRBV6-2 or TRBV6-3 and TRBJ1-2; tentatively, D is TRBD1 (5 bases). The germline V gene has CDR1 MNHEY and CDR2 SVGEGT. CDR3 size: 15 residues. The V gene lost 8 bases and the J gene lost 6 bases, with 22 bases spanning the gap. CDR3 sequence reads: CASCRPGRRTDGYTF. CDR3 DNA sequence: TGTGCCAGCTGCCGTCCGGGACGGCGGACGGATGGCTACACCTTC.

This sequence joins TRBV9 and TRBJ2-7; 7 bases line up with TRBD2. Germline CDR1 SGDLS, CDR2 YYNGEE. The trim removed 1 base at V and 3 bases at J, leaving 7 bases unmatched. The CDR3 extends over 15 amino acids. CDR3 sequence reads: CASSVMGLKNYEQYF. CDR3 sequence (DNA): TGTGCCAGCAGCGTAATGGGACTAAAAAACTACGAGCAGTACTTC.

This clonotype was recorded many times. The chain couples TRBV7-9 to TRBJ2-1; 8 bases align to TRBD1. The V segment lost 5 bases and the J segment 9 bases; nucleotides outside the gene matches: 15. The CDR3 length is 16 residues. Germline V gene lookup returns CDR1 SEHNR and CDR2 FQNEAQ (reference sequence). The CDR3 bases are TGTGCCAGCAGCCCGAATCCCGCAGGGGGCTTGGCTGAGCAGTTCTTC. Translated: CASSPNPAGGLAEQFF.

About this clonotype itself: At one boundary the junction diverges from the germline segment, which might be a read error. The V and J genes are TRBV7-8 and TRBJ2-3; D is ambiguous. The CDR3 loop spans 16 amino acids. The germline gives CDR1 SGHVS, CDR2 FQNEAQ. The CDR3 is CASSLDDGLPTDRQYF. CDR3 in DNA: TGTGCCAGCAGCTTAGACGACGGCCTCCCCACAGATAGGCAGTATTTT.

This clonotype occurred a few times. The chain carries TRBV7-2 and TRBJ2-5, with D maybe TRBD1 (5 bases). Trimming removed 7 bases from V and 4 bases from J, with 22 bases in between. The CDR3 consists of 16 residues. Germline lookup yields CDR1 SGHTA and CDR2 FQGNSA. DNA for the CDR3: TGTGCCAGCACCAAAAAAGGGTTCAGGGTGTTAGAGACCCAGTACTTC. Translation gives CASTKKGFRVLETQYF.

V gene TRBV19 combines with J gene TRBJ2-3; 12 positions match TRBD2. The germline V gene has CDR1 LNHDA and CDR2 SQIVND (reference sequence). The junction had 7 bases not matched to a gene; V was cut back by 5 bases and J by 4 bases. CDR3 length: 16 residues. CDR3 region: CASSDRLAGAPDTQYF. As DNA, the CDR3 is TGTGCCAGTAGTGACCGACTAGCGGGAGCCCCAGATACGCAGTATTTT.

The chain couples TRBV20-1 to TRBJ2-1; 7 nucleotides match TRBD2. CDR1 DFQATT and CDR2 SNEGSKA come from the germline V gene (reference sequence). The CDR3 is 16 residues long. V gave up 0 bases and J gave up 3 bases; unmatched junction bases: 8. The CDR3 sequence is CSARDSAGRGYNEQFF. In DNA, the CDR3 is TGCAGTGCTAGAGACTCAGCGGGAAGGGGCTACAATGAGCAGTTCTTC.

At least ten counts were recorded for this clonotype. This sequence joins TRBV7-2 and TRBJ2-7; D possibly uses TRBD1 or TRBD2 (5 bases each). Trimming left V 3 bases short and J 2 bases short, with 8 bases between. The CDR3 extends over 13 amino acids. The germline gives CDR1 SGHTA, CDR2 FQGNSA. The CDR3 protein is CASSLGVPYEQYF. CDR3 sequence (DNA): TGTGCCAGCAGCTTGGGGGTACCCTACGAGCAGTACTTC.

The J gene is TRBJ2-7, the V gene TRBV7-8; TRBD2 agrees at 7 bases. The J segment lost 5 bases and the V segment lost 5 bases, leaving 15 bases of the junction unmatched. Germline loops: CDR1 SGHVS, CDR2 FQNEAQ. The CDR3 is 16 amino acids. The CDR3 nucleotides read TGTGCCAGCAGCCCGAGGCAGGGAGGGAGCCCCAACGAGCAGTACTTC. Protein: CASSPRQGGSPNEQYF.

This clonotype was seen at least ten times. V is TRBV7-2 and J is TRBJ2-2; TRBD2 aligns across 9 bases. V gave up 5 bases and J gave up 6 bases; unmatched junction bases: 10. The CDR3 sequence is 16 residues long. The V gene's germline CDR1 is SGHTA and CDR2 FQGNSA. In DNA form, the CDR3 reads TGTGCCAGCAGCGCGCCGGGACTAGCCCGATCCGGGGAGCTGTTTTTT. It specifies CASSAPGLARSGELFF.

This clonotype appeared once. This could be a read error, since a much larger clone is one nucleotide away. The chain joins TRBV6-8 to TRBJ2-3, with D unresolved. Deletions cut 6 bases from V and 1 base from J, with 14 bases between. Germline CDR1 is MNHGY and CDR2 is SAAAGT. The CDR3 consists of 15 residues. CDR3 coding DNA: TGTGCCAGCAGCGCAGACGCGGTGGGCACAGATACGCAGTATTTT. It yields the protein CASSADAVGTDTQYF.

Many counts were recorded for this clonotype. The J gene is TRBJ1-1, the V gene TRBV12-3 or TRBV12-4, with D perhaps TRBD1 (6 bases). V was trimmed by 6 bases and J by 4 bases, leaving 21 bases between them. The CDR3 totals 16 residues. As DNA, the CDR3 is TGTGCCAGCAGCCCCATGGTAGGGGCAGGGGCCACTGAAGCTTTCTTT. Amino acids: CASSPMVGAGATEAFF.

This chain uses TRBV5-4 with TRBJ2-1; D uncertain. Germline assignment: CDR1 SGHNT and CDR2 YYREEE (reference sequence). V lost 2 bases, J lost 6 bases, and 9 bases lay in between. This CDR3 has 13 residues. Here the CDR3 reads CASSLRTTNEQFF. As DNA, the CDR3 is TGTGCCAGCAGCTTACGGACCACCAATGAGCAGTTCTTC.

The CDR3, as DNA: TGTGCCAGCAGTCCCGGCTCGATCAATGAAGCTTTCTTT. This gives the protein CASSPGSINEAFF. V usage is TRBV12-3 or TRBV12-4 and J usage is TRBJ1-1, with unresolved D. The CDR3 sequence is 13 residues long. V shed 5 bases and J shed 7 bases, with 14 bases lying between them.

This clonotype was seen ten or more times. The rearrangement joins TRBV6-6 to TRBJ2-6; unclear D gene. V gave up 6 bases and J gave up 0 bases, with 12 bases separating them. The CDR3 consists of 16 residues. Germline V gene sequence: CDR1 MNHNY, CDR2 SVGAGI (reference sequence). The CDR3 bases are TGTGCCAGCAGCCCCAATCACGGCTCTGGGGCCAACGTCCTGACTTTC. Its translation is CASSPNHGSGANVLTF.

The chain is built from TRBV7-6 and TRBJ1-4, with unresolved D. The CDR3 consists of 15 residues. Trimming removed 2 bases at V and 8 bases at J, with 15 bases between. CDR1 is SGHVS, CDR2 FNYEAQ, per germline. The CDR3 region has the DNA TGTGCCAGCAGCTTATTTGCGGGGTCAAGGGAAAAACTGTTTTTT. Amino acid sequence: CASSLFAGSREKLFF. Together with reference TRBV7-6 and TRBJ1-4, the CDR3 gives the full variable domain: GAGVSQSPRYKVTKRGQDVALRCDPISGHVSLYWYRQALGQGPEFLTYFNYEAQQDKSGLPNDRFSAERPEGSISTLTIQRTEQRDSAMYRCASSLFAGSREKLFFGSGTQLSVL.

In this sample, this clonotype turned up a few times. The V call is TRBV30, the J call TRBJ1-6; 8 bases agree with TRBD1. This CDR3 has 15 residues. The V gene end was trimmed by 4 bases and the J gene end by 7 bases; junction bases not matched to a gene: 9. Germline CDR1 GTSNPN, CDR2 SVGIG (reference sequence). Here the CDR3 DNA reads TGTGCCTGGAATACTCGGACAGGGAGAAATTCACCCCTCCACTTT. It is translated as CAWNTRTGRNSPLHF.